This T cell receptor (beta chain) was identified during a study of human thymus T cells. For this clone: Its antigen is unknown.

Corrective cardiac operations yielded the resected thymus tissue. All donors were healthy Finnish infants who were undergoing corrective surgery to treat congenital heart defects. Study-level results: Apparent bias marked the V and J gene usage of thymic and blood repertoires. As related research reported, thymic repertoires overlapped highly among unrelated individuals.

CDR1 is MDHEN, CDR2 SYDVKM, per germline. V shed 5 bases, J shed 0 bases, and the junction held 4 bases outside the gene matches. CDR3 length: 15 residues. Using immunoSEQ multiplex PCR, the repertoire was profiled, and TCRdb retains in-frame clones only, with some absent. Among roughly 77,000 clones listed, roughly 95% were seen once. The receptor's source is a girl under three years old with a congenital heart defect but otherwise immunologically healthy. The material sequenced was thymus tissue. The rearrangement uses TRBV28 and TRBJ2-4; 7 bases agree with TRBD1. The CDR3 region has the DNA TGTGCCAGCAGTCCTTGGGACAGAGCCAAAAACATTCAGTACTTC. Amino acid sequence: CASSPWDRAKNIQYF. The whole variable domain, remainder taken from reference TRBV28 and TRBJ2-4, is DVKVTQSSRYLVKRTGEKVFLECVQDMDHENMFWYRQDPGLGLRLIYFSYDVKMKEKGDIPEGYSVSREKKERFSLILESASTNQTSMYLCASSPWDRAKNIQYFGAGTRLSVL.